This T cell receptor (beta chain) was captured in a study of cytotoxic CD8 clonotypes in ibrutinib-treated CLL. As for the study in general: Response samples were taken after a median roughly 12 months of treatment, range 6 to 36.

The CDR3 is 13 amino acids. The V gene's germline CDR1 is SNHLY and CDR2 FYNNEI. The V end was cut by 6 bases, the J end by 5 bases, with 13 bases between. Sequencing used immunoSEQ multiplex PCR; TCRdb keeps in-frame clones, though not all of them. Here the sample spans 100,000 to 150,000 clones, roughly 88% being singletons. This sequence originates from a human donor with chronic lymphocytic leukemia. The input for sequencing was PBMCs, taken after 24 months of ibrutinib treatment. The V gene is TRBV2, the J gene TRBJ2-5; D call uncertain. The CDR3 protein is CASRAWTEETQYF. CDR3 DNA: TGTGCCAGCAGGGCCTGGACCGAGGAGACCCAGTACTTC.